A selection of T cell receptor beta chains follows, all from one sample in a study of Ad26.COV2.S vaccination and SARS-CoV-2 variants. Sequenced by immunoSEQ multiplex PCR; TCRdb stores in-frame clones only, minus some. The sample lists fewer than 500,000 clones, around 90% occurring once. Specimen: peripheral blood, collected in a trial of Ad26.COV2.S vaccine versus placebo. These receptors all come from a person aged 18-60 years who received the Ad26.COV2.S COVID-19 vaccine or a placebo. CDR3s include the opening cysteine and the closing phenylalanine or tryptophan. D genes are given only for firm matches. Part of the rows lack a size; the others show once, few, many or a class for expanded clones.

-	TRBJ2-1	TRBV20-1	TRBD2	TGCAGTGCTAGTTCGGGAGGGGCGGGTAATGAGCAGTTCTTC	CSASSGGAGNEQFF
-	TRBJ2-3	TRBV5-5	-	TGTGCCAGCAGCCCGGTGGCGGGCCCCACAGATACGCAGTATTTT	CASSPVAGPTDTQYF
-	TRBJ2-7	TRBV6-2/TRBV6-3	TRBD1	TGTGCCAGCAGTTACTCGTTATCAGGGGGCTACGAGCAGTACTTC	CASSYSLSGGYEQYF
few	TRBJ2-7	TRBV18	TRBD2	TGTGCCAGCTCACCACGGACTAGCGGGCCGCTCCTCTTC	CASSPRTSGPLLF
once	TRBJ1-6	TRBV30	-	TGTGCCTGGAGTGTAGGCAGGAGCGGTTCACCCCTCCACTTT	CAWSVGRSGSPLHF
-	TRBJ2-1	TRBV5-8	TRBD2	TGTGCCAGCAGCCCAGGGACTAGCGGGATGTCCTACAATGAGCAGTTCTTC	CASSPGTSGMSYNEQFF
-	TRBJ2-7	TRBV7-9	-	TGTGCCAGCAACGGGGTCGAGCAGTACTTC	CASNGVEQYF
-	TRBJ2-7	TRBV4-1	TRBD1	TGCGCCAGCAGCCCGAGGACAGGGACCTACGAGCAGTACTTC	CASSPRTGTYEQYF
-	TRBJ1-6	TRBV27	-	TGTGCCAGCAGTCAGGGGCTCAGGTCACCCCTCCACTTT	CASSQGLRSPLHF
once	TRBJ2-6	TRBV5-6	-	TGTGCCAGCAGCTTGGGGTGGACTGGGGCCAACGTCCTGACTTTC	CASSLGWTGANVLTF
-	TRBJ2-1	TRBV7-2	TRBD2	TGTGCCAGCAGCCCCTCTAGCGGGTCCTACAATGAGCAGTTCTTC	CASSPSSGSYNEQFF
-	TRBJ1-5	TRBV6-2/TRBV6-3	TRBD1	TGTGCCAGCAGTTACTCGTCCGACAGGGGGCACCAGCCCCAGCATTTT	CASSYSSDRGHQPQHF
-	TRBJ2-3	TRBV7-3	-	TGTGCCAGCAGCTTGAGCGGGAGCACAGATACGCAGTATTTT	CASSLSGSTDTQYF
-	TRBJ2-1	TRBV3-1/TRBV3-2	TRBD1	TGTGCCAGCAGCCAGGGCCCGGGGACAGGATCTTACAATGAGCAGTTCTTC	CASSQGPGTGSYNEQFF
-	TRBJ2-2	TRBV27	-	TGTGCCAGCAGTTTATACAAGAACACCGGGGAGCTGTTTTTT	CASSLYKNTGELFF
-	TRBJ2-2	TRBV7-3	TRBD2	TGTGCCAGCAGCCTAGCGGGAGGGCCTTCAAACGGGGAGCTGTTTTTT	CASSLAGGPSNGELFF
-	TRBJ1-5	TRBV25-1	-	TGTGCCAGCAGTGCAGGGGTATATAGCAATCAGCCCCAGCATTTT	CASSAGVYSNQPQHF
-	TRBJ2-4	TRBV3-1/TRBV3-2	-	TGTGCCAGCAGCCAACGAACCGCAGGGATTCAGTACTTC	CASSQRTAGIQYF
-	TRBJ2-5	TRBV5-4	TRBD1	TGTGCCAGCAGCTCGTTCTCGCTCCGCGACAGGGGGCTCGAGACCCAGTACTTC	CASSSFSLRDRGLETQYF
-	TRBJ1-6	TRBV6-6	TRBD1	TGTGCCAGCAGTCGCTCCGGGACAGACAGCTCCTATAATTCACCCCTCCACTTT	CASSRSGTDSSYNSPLHF
-	TRBJ2-1	TRBV18	TRBD2	TGTGCCAGCTCACCGAAAAGCGGGGGCAATGAGCAGTTCTTC	CASSPKSGGNEQFF
-	TRBJ1-1	TRBV5-8	-	TGTGCCAGCAGCTTGGAGTCCAGGGGTACTGAAGCTTTCTTT	CASSLESRGTEAFF
-	TRBJ1-1	TRBV4-3	TRBD1	TGCGCCAGCAGCCAAGATCCGGACAGGGGAACTGAAGCTTTCTTT	CASSQDPDRGTEAFF
-	TRBJ1-1	TRBV6-5	TRBD1	TGTGCCAGCAGTTACGACAGGGGTGGTGAAGCTTTCTTT	CASSYDRGGEAFF
-	TRBJ1-1	TRBV7-9	-	TGTGCCAGCAGCGGACGCCCCCACAGGGACTCCCGGGGCACTGAAGCTTTCTTT	CASSGRPHRDSRGTEAFF
few	TRBJ2-1	TRBV15	TRBD1	TGTGCCACTTTAAACAGGGACAGCAATGAGCAGTTCTTC	CATLNRDSNEQFF
-	TRBJ1-3	TRBV7-2	TRBD1	TGTGCCAGCAGCTTCCTGCGACAGGGCTCTGGAAACACCATATATTTT	CASSFLRQGSGNTIYF
few	TRBJ1-5	TRBV28	-	TGTGCCAGCAGTTCCCCGCCCGGGGCAAATCAGCCCCAGCATTTT	CASSSPPGANQPQHF
-	TRBJ1-1	TRBV7-9	-	TGTGCCAGCAGCTTAGAGGGTAACACTGAAGCTTTCTTT	CASSLEGNTEAFF
-	TRBJ2-1	TRBV7-9	TRBD2	TGTGCCAGCAGCGGCCACCGCGGGAGGTCCCCTAATGAGCAGTTCTTC	CASSGHRGRSPNEQFF
-	TRBJ1-4	TRBV4-3	-	TGCGCCAGCAGTCGTAGACAGGCAACTAATGAAAAACTGTTTTTT	CASSRRQATNEKLFF
-	TRBJ2-3	TRBV5-1	-	TGCGCCAGCAGCTTAACAGGGAGTCCTGAAGATACGCAGTATTTT	CASSLTGSPEDTQYF
-	TRBJ2-5	TRBV4-3	TRBD1	TGCGCCAGCAGCCAAGAGGACAGGGGAGAGACCCAGTACTTC	CASSQEDRGETQYF
-	TRBJ2-2	TRBV2	TRBD1	TGTGCCAGCAGTGAGATGAACAGGGGTACCGGGGAGCTGTTTTTT	CASSEMNRGTGELFF
-	TRBJ2-1	TRBV5-4	TRBD2	TGTGCCAGCAGCCGACCTAGCGGGAACTACAATGAGCAGTTCTTC	CASSRPSGNYNEQFF
-	TRBJ2-1	TRBV7-3	TRBD2	TGTGCCAGCAGCTTAGGGACTAGCGGGGCTATGAGCTCCTACAATGAGCAGTTCTTC	CASSLGTSGAMSSYNEQFF
-	TRBJ2-3	TRBV11-3	TRBD2	TGTGCCAGCAGCGGAGGACTAGCGGGAGAGGGCACAGATACGCAGTATTTT	CASSGGLAGEGTDTQYF
-	TRBJ1-1	TRBV4-1	TRBD1	TGCGCCAGCAGCCCTAGTCCCGGGACAGGGACCACTGAAGCTTTCTTT	CASSPSPGTGTTEAFF
-	TRBJ2-5	TRBV5-4	TRBD2	TGTGCCAGCAGCTTGGGGGCTTTAGCGGGAGGGCTGGAGACCCAGTACTTC	CASSLGALAGGLETQYF
-	TRBJ2-5	TRBV5-8	TRBD2	TGTGCCAGCAGCTTGGGGACTAGCGGGGTTCAAGAGACCCAGTACTTC	CASSLGTSGVQETQYF
once	TRBJ2-7	TRBV12-3/TRBV12-4	-	TGTGCCAGCTCTAAGGGGCCCGAGCAGTACTTC	CASSKGPEQYF
-	TRBJ2-3	TRBV29-1	-	TGCAGCGTTGGGCGGGAAGATTCTAGCACAGATACGCAGTATTTT	CSVGREDSSTDTQYF
-	TRBJ1-2	TRBV28	-	TGTGCCAGCAGTTTATATGGCAGTGGCTATGGCTACACCTTC	CASSLYGSGYGYTF
-	TRBJ2-7	TRBV5-4	TRBD2	TGTGCCAGCAGCTTTTCGGGACTAGGCGACGAGCAGTACTTC	CASSFSGLGDEQYF